Following are 13 T cell receptor beta chains from one sample sequenced in a study of T cells in Graves' hyperthyroidism and ophthalmopathy. Template material for amplifying TCR beta CDR3 regions consisted of RNA transcripts. HTBI primers were the set used in a first-round RT-PCR of the TCR CDR3. TCRdb analysed the multiplex PCR reads with MiXCR anew, one entry per CDR3 protein. The sample lists roughly 580,000 distinct CDR3 sequences, 46% seen once, with 8.2% in the top ten. The material sequenced was peripheral blood or thyroid tissue (not recorded which). The receptor source for this set is a woman between 18 and 29 years old with Graves' hyperthyroidism.

This clonotype is a singleton in its sample. The V call is TRBV7-3, the J call TRBJ1-1; weak D call: TRBD1 (6 bases). There are 16 residues in the CDR3. Trimming stripped 4 bases from V and 0 bases from J, with 15 bases between. Germline V gene data show CDR1 as SGHTA and CDR2 as FQGTGA. The CDR3 DNA follows: TGTGCCAGCAGCTACCCTCCGGGACACCTGAACACTGAAGCTTTCTTT. Its protein is CASSYPPGHLNTEAFF.

This chain uses TRBV29-1 with TRBJ2-7; 8 nucleotides match TRBD2. V was clipped by 8 bases and J by 9 bases; unmatched bases: 12. The CDR3 consists of 12 residues. Germline CDR1 SQVTM, CDR2 ANQGSEA. The CDR3 protein is CSQDSGSGWQYF. The CDR3 DNA is TGCAGCCAAGACAGCGGGAGTGGGTGGCAGTACTTC.

Regarding this clonotype: The junction and the germline gene differ at one end; a read error may be behind it. The rearrangement uses TRBV19 and TRBJ1-3, with 7 bases lining up with TRBD1. The CDR3 loop spans 13 amino acids. CDR1 and CDR2 from the germline V gene are LNHDA and SQIVND (reference sequence). DNA of the CDR3: TGTGCCAGTAGTATAGGCTTCGGACAGGCCATCTATTTT. Protein: CASSIGFGQAIYF.

The chain combines TRBV20-1 with TRBJ1-1, with 7 bases identical to TRBD1. Germline CDR1 is DFQATT and CDR2 is SNEGSKA (reference sequence). The CDR3 consists of 11 residues. CDR3 region: CSPGTVSEAFF. Written as DNA, the CDR3 is TGCAGCCCTGGGACAGTGTCTGAAGCTTTCTTT.

A remark on this clonotype: The germline gene is not matched at one end of the junction; a read error may be the cause. The chain carries TRBV9 and TRBJ2-7; 7 bases are a match to TRBD2. The CDR3 loop spans 14 amino acids. Looked up from germline, CDR1 is SGDLS and CDR2 is YYNGEE. The CDR3 sequence: CASSELAVSYEQCF. The CDR3 region has the DNA TGTGCCAGCAGCGAGCTAGCGGTCTCCTACGAGCAGTGCTTC.

This sequence joins TRBV7-9 and TRBJ1-5; no definite D call. CDR1 and CDR2 from the germline V gene are SEHNR and FQNEAQ (reference sequence). Deletions cut 9 bases from V and 10 bases from J, with 19 bases between. This CDR3 spans 13 amino acids. The CDR3: CASSTRLAGPQHF. DNA for the CDR3: TGTGCCAGTAGTACCAGACTAGCGGGACCCCAGCATTTT.

The chain is built from TRBV7-3 and TRBJ1-2, with D maybe TRBD1 (5 bases). This CDR3 is 13 amino acids long. Trimming pared 5 bases from V and 5 bases from J, leaving 12 bases between. Looked up from germline, CDR1 is SGHTA and CDR2 is FQGTGA. CDR3 in DNA: TGTGCCAGCAGCCCCTCCGGGGGTTATGGCTACACCTTC. Encoded protein: CASSPSGGYGYTF.

In this sample, this clonotype turned up a few times. The chain carries TRBV7-2 and TRBJ1-6; D not resolved. Per the germline V gene, CDR1 is SGHTA and CDR2 is FQGNSA. Trimming shortened V by 10 bases and J by 5 bases, and 21 bases separated the two germline ends. This CDR3 comprises 16 residues. The DNA for the CDR3 is TGTGCCACCACATACAGAAGTGGAGCGGATAATTCACCCCTCCACTTT. This sequence encodes CATTYRSGADNSPLHF. Looking up the rest from reference TRBV7-2 and TRBJ1-6 gives the full variable domain: GAGVSQSPSNKVTEKGKDVELRCDPISGHTALYWYRQSLGQGLEFLIYFQGNSAPDKSGLPSDRFSAERTGGSVSTLTIQRTQQEDSAVYLCATTYRSGADNSPLHFGNGTRLTVT.

The gene calls are TRBV10-3 and TRBJ1-2; possibly TRBD1 for D (6 bases). Germline values: CDR1 ENHRY, CDR2 SYGVKD. Trimming shortened V by 0 bases and J by 3 bases, and 11 bases separated the two germline ends. The CDR3 sequence is 15 residues long. Here the CDR3 reads CAISESKAGDYGYTF. CDR3 DNA sequence: TGTGCCATCAGTGAGTCGAAGGCAGGGGACTATGGCTACACCTTC.

Points on this clonotype: One base away lies a much larger clone, so this may be a sequencing read error. The V call is TRBV19, the J call TRBJ1-3; no definite D call. Germline CDR1 reads LNHDA; CDR2 reads SQIVND (reference sequence). CDR3 size: 14 residues. V was pared by 3 bases and J by 2 bases, with 8 bases between. In DNA form, the CDR3 reads TGTGCCAGTAGTATGACGATGCCTGGAAACACCATATATTTT. Translation: CASSMTMPGNTIYF.

This clonotype was seen only a few times. The chain couples TRBV7-9 to TRBJ2-7; 9 nucleotides agree with TRBD2. Germline loops: CDR1 SEHNR, CDR2 FQNEAQ (reference sequence). V shed 3 bases and J 2 bases; nucleotides not matched to a gene: 5. This CDR3 spans 15 amino acids. CDR3 amino acids: CASSFPGLATYEQYF. Written as DNA, the CDR3 is TGTGCCAGCAGCTTTCCTGGACTAGCGACCTACGAGCAGTACTTC.

The DNA for the CDR3 is TGTGCCAGCAGTACCCGGGACAGGGGACATGGCTACACCTTC. Its translation is CASSTRDRGHGYTF. V is TRBV2 and J is TRBJ1-2; 10 positions agree with TRBD1. Germline V CDR1 and CDR2: SNHLY, FYNNEI. The V gene end was trimmed by 5 bases and the J gene end by 6 bases; junction bases not matched to a gene: 6. This CDR3 has 14 residues.

This clonotype was seen just once. The rearrangement links TRBV25-1 to TRBJ2-6; no firm D call. V lost 4 bases and J lost 4, with 17 bases in between. Germline V gives CDR1 MGHDK, CDR2 SYGVNS. This CDR3 is 17 amino acids long. CDR3 coding DNA: TGTGCCAGCAGTGGATTCTTAAGTTCGGCCGGGGCCAACGTCCTGACTTTC. As protein: CASSGFLSSAGANVLTF.